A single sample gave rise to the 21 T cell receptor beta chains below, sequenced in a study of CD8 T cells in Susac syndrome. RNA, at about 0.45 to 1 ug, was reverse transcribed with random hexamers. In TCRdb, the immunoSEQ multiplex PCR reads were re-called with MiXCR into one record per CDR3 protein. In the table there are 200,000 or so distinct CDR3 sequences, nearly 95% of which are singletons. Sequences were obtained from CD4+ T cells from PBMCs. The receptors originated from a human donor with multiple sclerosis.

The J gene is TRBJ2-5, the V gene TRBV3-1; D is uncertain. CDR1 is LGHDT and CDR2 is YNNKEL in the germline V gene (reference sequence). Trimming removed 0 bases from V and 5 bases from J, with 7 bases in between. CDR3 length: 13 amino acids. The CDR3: CASSQDRHETQYF. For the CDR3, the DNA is TGTGCCAGCAGCCAAGACAGGCACGAGACCCAGTACTTC.

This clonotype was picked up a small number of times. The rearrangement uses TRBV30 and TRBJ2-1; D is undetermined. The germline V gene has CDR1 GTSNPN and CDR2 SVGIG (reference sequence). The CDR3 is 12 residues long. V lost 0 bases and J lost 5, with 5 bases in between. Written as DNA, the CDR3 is TGTGCCTGGAGTGTAACAGACAATGAGCAGTTCTTC. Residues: CAWSVTDNEQFF.

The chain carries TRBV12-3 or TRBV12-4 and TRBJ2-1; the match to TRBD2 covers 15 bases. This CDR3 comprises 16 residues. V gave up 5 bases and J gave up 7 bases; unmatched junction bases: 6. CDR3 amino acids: CASSAGLAGGPNEQFF. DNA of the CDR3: TGTGCCAGCAGTGCTGGACTAGCGGGAGGGCCGAATGAGCAGTTCTTC.

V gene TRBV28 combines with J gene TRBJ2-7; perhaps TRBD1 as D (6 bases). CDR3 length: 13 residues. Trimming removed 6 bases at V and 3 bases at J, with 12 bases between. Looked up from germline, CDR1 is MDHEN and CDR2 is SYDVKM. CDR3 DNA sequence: TGTGCCAGCAGCCTGGACAGCCTCTACGAGCAGTACTTC. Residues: CASSLDSLYEQYF.

CDR3 DNA: TGCAGCGTCTCGGGACTAAACACATACGAGCAGTACTTC. Translated: CSVSGLNTYEQYF. The genes are TRBV29-1 and TRBJ2-7; 7 bases map to TRBD2. V shed 6 bases and J 4 bases; nucleotides not matched to a gene: 9. Per germline, CDR1 SQVTM and CDR2 ANQGSEA. CDR3 length: 13 residues.

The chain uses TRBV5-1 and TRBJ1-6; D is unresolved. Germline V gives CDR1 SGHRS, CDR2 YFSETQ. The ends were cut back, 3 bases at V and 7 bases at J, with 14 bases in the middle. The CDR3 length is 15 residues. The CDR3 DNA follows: TGCGCCAGCAGCTCGACTGGAGCTCCAAATTCACCCCTCCACTTT. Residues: CASSSTGAPNSPLHF.

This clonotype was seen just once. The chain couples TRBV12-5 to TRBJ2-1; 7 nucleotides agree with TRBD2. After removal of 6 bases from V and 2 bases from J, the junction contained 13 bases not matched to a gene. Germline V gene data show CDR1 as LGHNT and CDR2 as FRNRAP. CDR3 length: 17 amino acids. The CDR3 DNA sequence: TGTGCTAGTGGCCCGTCCCCGATTCTAGCGGCCTACAATGAGCAGTTCTTC. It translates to CASGPSPILAAYNEQFF. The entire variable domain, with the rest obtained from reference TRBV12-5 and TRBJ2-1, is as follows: DARVTQTPRHKVTEMGQEVTMRCQPILGHNTVFWYRQTMMQGLELLAYFRNRAPLDDSGMPKDRFSAEMPDATLATLKIQPSEPRDSAVYFCASGPSPILAAYNEQFFGPGTRLTVL.

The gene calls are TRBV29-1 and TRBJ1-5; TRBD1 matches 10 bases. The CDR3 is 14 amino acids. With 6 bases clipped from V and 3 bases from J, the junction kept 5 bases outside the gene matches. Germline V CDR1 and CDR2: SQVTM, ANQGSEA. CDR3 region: CSVGGQGYNQPQHF. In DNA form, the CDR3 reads TGCAGCGTGGGGGGACAGGGGTACAATCAGCCCCAGCATTTT.

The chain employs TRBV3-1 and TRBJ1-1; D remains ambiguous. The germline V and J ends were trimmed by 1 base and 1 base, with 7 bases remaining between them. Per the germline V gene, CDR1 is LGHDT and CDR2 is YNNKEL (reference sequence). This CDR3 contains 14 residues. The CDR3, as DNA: TGTGCCAGCAGCCAAGCAAGCGGGAACACTGAAGCTTTCTTT. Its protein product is CASSQASGNTEAFF.

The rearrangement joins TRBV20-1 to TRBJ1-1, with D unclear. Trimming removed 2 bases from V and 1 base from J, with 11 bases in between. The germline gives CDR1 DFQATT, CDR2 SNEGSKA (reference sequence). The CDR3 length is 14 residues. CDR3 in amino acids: CSARIVRENTEAFF. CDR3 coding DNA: TGCAGTGCTAGAATCGTAAGGGAGAACACTGAAGCTTTCTTT.

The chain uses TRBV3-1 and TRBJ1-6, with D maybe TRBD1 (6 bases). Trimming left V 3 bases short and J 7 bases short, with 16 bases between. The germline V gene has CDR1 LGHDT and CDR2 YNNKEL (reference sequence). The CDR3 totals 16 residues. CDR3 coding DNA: TGTGCCAGCAGCCAGCGGACAGTTTGGCCGAATTCACCCCTCCACTTT. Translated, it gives CASSQRTVWPNSPLHF. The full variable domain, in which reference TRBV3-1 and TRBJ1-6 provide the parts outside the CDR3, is DTAVSQTPKYLVTQMGNDKSIKCEQNLGHDTMYWYKQDSKKFLKIMFSYNNKELIINETVPNRFSPKSPDKAHLNLHINSLELGDSAVYFCASSQRTVWPNSPLHFGNGTRLTVT.

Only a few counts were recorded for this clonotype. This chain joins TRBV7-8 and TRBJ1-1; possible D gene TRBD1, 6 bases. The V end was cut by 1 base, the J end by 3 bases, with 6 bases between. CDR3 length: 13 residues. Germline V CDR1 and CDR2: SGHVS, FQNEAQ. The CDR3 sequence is CASSLDRDTEAFF. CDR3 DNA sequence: TGTGCCAGCAGCTTAGACAGGGACACTGAAGCTTTCTTT.

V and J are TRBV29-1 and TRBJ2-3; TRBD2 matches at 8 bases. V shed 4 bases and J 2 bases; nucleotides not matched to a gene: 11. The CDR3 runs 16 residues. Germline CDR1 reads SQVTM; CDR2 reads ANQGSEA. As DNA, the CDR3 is TGCAGCGTTGCCCACCTGACTAGCGACAACACAGATACGCAGTATTTT. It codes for CSVAHLTSDNTDTQYF.

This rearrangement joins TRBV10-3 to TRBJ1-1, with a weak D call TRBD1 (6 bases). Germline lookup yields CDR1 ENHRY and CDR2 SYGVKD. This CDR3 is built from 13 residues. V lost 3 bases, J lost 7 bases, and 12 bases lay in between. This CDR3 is CAISEIGQSEAFF. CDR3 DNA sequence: TGTGCCATCAGTGAAATCGGACAGAGTGAAGCTTTCTTT.

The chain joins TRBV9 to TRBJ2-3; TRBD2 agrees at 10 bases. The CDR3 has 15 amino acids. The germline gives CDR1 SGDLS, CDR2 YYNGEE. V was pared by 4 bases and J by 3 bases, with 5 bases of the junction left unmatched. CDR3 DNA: TGTGCCAGCAGCCTCGGGACTAGCGATACAGATACGCAGTATTTT. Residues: CASSLGTSDTDTQYF.

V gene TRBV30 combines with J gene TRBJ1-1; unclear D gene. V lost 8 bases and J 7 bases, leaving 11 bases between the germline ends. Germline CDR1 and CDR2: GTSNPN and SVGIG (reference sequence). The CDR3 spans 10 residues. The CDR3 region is CAVGNVEAFF. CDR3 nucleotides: TGTGCCGTTGGGAACGTTGAAGCTTTCTTT. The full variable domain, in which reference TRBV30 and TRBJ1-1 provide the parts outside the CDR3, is SQTIHQWPATLVQPVGSPLSLECTVEGTSNPNLYWYRQAAGRGLQLLFYSVGIGQISSEVPQNLSASRPQDRQFILSSKKLLLSDSGFYLCAVGNVEAFFGQGTRLTVV.

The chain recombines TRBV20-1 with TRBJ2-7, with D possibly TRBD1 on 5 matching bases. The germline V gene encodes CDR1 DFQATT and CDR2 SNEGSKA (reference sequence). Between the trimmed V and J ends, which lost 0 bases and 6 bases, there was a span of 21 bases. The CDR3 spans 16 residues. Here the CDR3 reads CSARDPRAGPRVEQYF. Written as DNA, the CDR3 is TGCAGTGCTAGAGACCCTCGGGCAGGGCCCCGGGTCGAGCAGTACTTC.

The CDR3 region has the DNA TGTGCCACTTCGGCAGGAGAGACCCAGTACTTC. It yields the protein CATSAGETQYF. This chain joins TRBV24-1 and TRBJ2-5; D gene ambiguous. Trimming took off 10 bases at V and 4 bases at J, with 9 bases between the two ends. The CDR3 covers 11 residues. In germline, CDR1 is KGHDR, CDR2 SFDVKD.

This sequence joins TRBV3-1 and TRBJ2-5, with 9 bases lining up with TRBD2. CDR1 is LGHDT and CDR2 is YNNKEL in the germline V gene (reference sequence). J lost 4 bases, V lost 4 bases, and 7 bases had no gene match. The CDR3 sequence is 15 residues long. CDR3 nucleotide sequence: TGTGCCAGCAGCCCTCGCGGTAGCGGGAGAGAGACCCAGTACTTC. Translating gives CASSPRGSGRETQYF.

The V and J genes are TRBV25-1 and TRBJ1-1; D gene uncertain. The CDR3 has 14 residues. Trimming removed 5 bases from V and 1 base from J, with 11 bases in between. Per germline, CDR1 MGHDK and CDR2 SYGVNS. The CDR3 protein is CASSQDGKNTEAFF. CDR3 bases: TGTGCCAGCAGTCAGGACGGAAAGAACACTGAAGCTTTCTTT.

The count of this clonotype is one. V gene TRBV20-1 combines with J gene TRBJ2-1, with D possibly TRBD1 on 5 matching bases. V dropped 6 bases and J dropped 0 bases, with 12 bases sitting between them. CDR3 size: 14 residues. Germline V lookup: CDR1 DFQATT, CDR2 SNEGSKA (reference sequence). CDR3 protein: CSAGVLSSYNEQFF. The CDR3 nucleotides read TGCAGTGCAGGGGTCCTGAGCTCCTACAATGAGCAGTTCTTC.